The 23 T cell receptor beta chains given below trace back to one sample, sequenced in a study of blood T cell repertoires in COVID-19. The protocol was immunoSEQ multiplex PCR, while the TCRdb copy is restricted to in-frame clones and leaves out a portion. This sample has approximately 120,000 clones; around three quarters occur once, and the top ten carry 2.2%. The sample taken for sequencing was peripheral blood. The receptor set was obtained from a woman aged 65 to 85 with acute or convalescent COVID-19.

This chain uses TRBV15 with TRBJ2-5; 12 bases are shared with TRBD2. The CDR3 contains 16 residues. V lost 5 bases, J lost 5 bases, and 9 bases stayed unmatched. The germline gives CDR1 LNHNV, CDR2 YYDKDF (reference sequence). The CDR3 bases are TGTGCCACCAGCTCATACTCCGGGACTAGCGGGGAGACCCAGTACTTC. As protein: CATSSYSGTSGETQYF.

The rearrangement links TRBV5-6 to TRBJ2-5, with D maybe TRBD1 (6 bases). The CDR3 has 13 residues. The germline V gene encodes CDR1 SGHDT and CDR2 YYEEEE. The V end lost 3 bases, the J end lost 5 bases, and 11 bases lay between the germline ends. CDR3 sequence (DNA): TGTGCCAGCAGCTCCGTGGGGGCGGAGACCCAGTACTTC. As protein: CASSSVGAETQYF.

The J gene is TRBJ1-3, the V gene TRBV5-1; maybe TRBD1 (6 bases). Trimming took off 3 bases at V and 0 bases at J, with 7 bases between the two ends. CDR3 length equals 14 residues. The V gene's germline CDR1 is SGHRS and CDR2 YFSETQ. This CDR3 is CASSSDSSGNTIYF. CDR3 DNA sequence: TGCGCCAGCAGCTCGGACAGCTCTGGAAACACCATATATTTT.

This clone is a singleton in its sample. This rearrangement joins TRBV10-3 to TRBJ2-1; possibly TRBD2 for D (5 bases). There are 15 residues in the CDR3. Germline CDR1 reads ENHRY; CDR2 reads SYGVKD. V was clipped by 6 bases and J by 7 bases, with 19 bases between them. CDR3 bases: TGTGCCATCAGCTCCTCCAACGGGGTTAGTAATGAGCAGTTCTTC. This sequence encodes CAISSSNGVSNEQFF.

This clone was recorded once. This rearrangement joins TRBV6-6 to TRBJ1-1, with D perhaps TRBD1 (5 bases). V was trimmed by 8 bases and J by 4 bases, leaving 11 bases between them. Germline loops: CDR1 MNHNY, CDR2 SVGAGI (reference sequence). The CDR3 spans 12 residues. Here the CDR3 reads CASGGALTEAFF. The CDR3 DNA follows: TGTGCCAGCGGTGGGGCTCTCACTGAAGCTTTCTTT.

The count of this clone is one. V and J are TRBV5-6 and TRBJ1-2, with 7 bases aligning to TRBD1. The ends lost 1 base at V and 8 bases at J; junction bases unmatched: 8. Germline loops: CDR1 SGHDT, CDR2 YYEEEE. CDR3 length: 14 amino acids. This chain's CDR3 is CASSLNRGVGGYTF. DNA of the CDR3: TGTGCCAGCAGCTTGAACAGGGGTGTTGGGGGCTACACCTTC.

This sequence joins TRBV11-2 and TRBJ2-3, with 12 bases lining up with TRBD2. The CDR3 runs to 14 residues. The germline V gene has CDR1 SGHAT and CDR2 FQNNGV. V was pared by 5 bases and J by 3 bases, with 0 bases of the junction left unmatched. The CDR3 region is CASSTSGRTDTQYF. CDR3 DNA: TGTGCCAGCAGCACTAGCGGGAGGACAGATACGCAGTATTTT.

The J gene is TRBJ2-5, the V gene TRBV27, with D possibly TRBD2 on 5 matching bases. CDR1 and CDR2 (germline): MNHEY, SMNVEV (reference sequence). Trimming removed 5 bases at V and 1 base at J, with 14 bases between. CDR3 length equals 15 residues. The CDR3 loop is CASSERRRLQETQYF. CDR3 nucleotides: TGTGCCAGCAGTGAGAGGCGGAGGCTCCAAGAGACCCAGTACTTC.

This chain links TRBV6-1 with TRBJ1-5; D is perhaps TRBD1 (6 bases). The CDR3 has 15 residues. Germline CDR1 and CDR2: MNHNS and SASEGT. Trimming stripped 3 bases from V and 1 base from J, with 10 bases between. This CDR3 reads CASSDNTGSNQPQHF. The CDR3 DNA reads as TGTGCCAGCAGTGATAATACAGGGAGCAATCAGCCCCAGCATTTT.

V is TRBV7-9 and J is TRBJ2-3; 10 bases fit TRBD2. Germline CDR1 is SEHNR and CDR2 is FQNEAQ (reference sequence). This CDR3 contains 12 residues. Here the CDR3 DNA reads TGTGCAGCGGGAGGGGAGACAGATACGCAGTATTTT. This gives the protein CAAGGETDTQYF. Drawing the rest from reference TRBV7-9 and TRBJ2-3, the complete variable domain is DTGVSQNPRHKITKRGQNVTFRCDPISEHNRLYWYRQTLGQGPEFLTYFQNEAQLEKSRLLSDRFSAERPKGSFSTLEIQRTEQGDSAMYLCAAGGETDTQYFGPGTRLTVL.

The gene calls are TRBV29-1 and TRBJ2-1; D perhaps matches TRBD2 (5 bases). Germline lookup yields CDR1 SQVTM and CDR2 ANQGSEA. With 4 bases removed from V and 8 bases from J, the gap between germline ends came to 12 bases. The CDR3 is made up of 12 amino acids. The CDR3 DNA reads TGCAGCGTTGGAGGGTTTCACGATGAGCAGTTCTTC. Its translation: CSVGGFHDEQFF.

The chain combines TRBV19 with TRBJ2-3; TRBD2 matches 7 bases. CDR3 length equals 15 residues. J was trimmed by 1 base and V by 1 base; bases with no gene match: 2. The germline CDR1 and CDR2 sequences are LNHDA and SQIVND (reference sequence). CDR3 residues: CASSIAGGRTDTQYF. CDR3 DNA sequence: TGTGCCAGTAGTATAGCGGGAGGCCGCACAGATACGCAGTATTTT.

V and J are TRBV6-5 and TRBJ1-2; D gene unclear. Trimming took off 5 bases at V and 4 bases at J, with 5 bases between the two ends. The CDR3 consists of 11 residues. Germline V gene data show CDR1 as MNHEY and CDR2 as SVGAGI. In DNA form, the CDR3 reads TGTGCCAGCAGTCCTCTCTATGGCTACACCTTC. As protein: CASSPLYGYTF.

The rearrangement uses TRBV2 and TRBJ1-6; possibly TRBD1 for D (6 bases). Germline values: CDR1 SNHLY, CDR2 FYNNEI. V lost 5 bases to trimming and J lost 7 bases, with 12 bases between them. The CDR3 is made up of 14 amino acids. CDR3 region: CASSNRVLNSPLHF. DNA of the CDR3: TGTGCCAGCAGTAACAGGGTGCTCAATTCACCCCTCCACTTT.

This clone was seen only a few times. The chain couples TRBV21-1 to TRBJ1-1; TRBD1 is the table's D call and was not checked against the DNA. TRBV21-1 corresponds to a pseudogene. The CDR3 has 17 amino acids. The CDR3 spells CASSKARGRGRGTEAFF. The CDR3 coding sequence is TGTGCCAGCAGCAAAGCGAGAGGCAGGGGGCGCGGCACTGAAGCTTTCTTT.

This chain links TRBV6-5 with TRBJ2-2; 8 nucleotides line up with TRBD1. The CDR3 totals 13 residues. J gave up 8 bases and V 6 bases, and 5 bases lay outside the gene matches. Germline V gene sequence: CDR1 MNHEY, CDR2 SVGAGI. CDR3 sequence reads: CASRGTGGGELFF. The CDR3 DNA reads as TGTGCCAGCAGGGGAACAGGGGGAGGGGAGCTGTTTTTT.

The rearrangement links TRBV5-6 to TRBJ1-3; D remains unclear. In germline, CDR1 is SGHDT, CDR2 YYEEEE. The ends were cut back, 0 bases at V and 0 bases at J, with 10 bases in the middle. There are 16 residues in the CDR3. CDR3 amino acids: CASSLDSPFSGNTIYF. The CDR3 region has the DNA TGTGCCAGCAGCTTGGATAGCCCTTTCTCTGGAAACACCATATATTTT.

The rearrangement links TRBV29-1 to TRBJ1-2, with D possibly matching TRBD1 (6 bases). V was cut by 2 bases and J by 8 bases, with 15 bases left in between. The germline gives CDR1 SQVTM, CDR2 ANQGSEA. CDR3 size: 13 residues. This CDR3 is CSVEPRAGAGYTF. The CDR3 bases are TGCAGCGTTGAACCCCGCGCGGGGGCGGGCTACACCTTC.

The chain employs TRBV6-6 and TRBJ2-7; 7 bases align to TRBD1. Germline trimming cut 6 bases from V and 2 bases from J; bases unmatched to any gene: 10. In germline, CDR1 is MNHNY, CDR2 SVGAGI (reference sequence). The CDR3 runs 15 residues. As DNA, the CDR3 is TGTGCCAGCAGCACGACAGGGATGGCAACCTACGAGCAGTACTTC. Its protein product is CASSTTGMATYEQYF.

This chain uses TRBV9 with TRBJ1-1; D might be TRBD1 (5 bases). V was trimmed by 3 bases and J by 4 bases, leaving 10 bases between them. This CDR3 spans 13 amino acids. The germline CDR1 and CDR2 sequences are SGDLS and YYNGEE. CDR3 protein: CASSGGTGTEAFF. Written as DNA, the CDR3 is TGTGCCAGCAGCGGGGGGACTGGCACTGAAGCTTTCTTT.

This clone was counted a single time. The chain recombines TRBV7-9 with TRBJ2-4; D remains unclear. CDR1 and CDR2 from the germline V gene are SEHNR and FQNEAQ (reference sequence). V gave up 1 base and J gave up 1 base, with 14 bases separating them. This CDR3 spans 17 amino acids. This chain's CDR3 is CASSLGSGRTAKNIQYF. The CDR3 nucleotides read TGTGCCAGCAGCTTAGGATCGGGTAGAACGGCCAAAAACATTCAGTACTTC.

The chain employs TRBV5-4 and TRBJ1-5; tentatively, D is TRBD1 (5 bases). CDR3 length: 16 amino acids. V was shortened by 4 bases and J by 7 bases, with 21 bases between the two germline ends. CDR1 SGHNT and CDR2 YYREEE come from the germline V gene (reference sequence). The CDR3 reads CASSGGGRLEGQPQHF. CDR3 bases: TGTGCCAGCAGCGGGGGGGGAAGGCTGGAAGGCCAGCCCCAGCATTTT.

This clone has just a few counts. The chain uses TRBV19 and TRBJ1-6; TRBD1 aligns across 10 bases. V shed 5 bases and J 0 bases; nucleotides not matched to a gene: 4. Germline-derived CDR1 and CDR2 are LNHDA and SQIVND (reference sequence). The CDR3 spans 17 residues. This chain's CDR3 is CASSVGQGGSYNSPLHF. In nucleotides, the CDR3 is TGTGCCAGTAGTGTCGGACAGGGGGGCTCCTATAATTCACCCCTCCACTTT.